This T cell receptor (beta chain) was sequenced during a study of cytomegalovirus exposure and HLA in healthy donors. This CDR3 has 14 residues. V dropped 8 bases and J dropped 2; count of bases not matched to a gene: 7. The germline gives CDR1 MNHEY, CDR2 SVGAGI. Both 60 Vbeta primers and 13 Jbeta primers went into the PCR. The table came from immunoSEQ multiplex PCR; TCRdb's copy has only in-frame clones and leaves some out. The data contain around 90,000 clones, roughly 86% of them singletons. Input material: PBMCs. V gene TRBV6-5 combines with J gene TRBJ2-3; 7 bases are a match to TRBD1. The TCR originated in a young man in good health and CMV-seropositive. As DNA, the CDR3 is TGTGCCAGCCTCAGAACAGGGGACACAGATACGCAGTATTTT. Protein sequence: CASLRTGDTDTQYF.